These T cell receptor beta chains were read from a single sample in a study of T cell repertoires in cytomegalovirus infection. TCRdb processed the reads anew with MiXCR; each CDR3 protein has one entry. The sample holds 300,000 to 400,000 distinct CDR3 sequences, around 18% seen once. Source material: PBMCs. The source of these receptors is a human donor in good health (CMV status not recorded). Some clones in this sample may be carry-over from other donors' samples. CDR3s include the opening cysteine and the closing phenylalanine or tryptophan. The D gene is left open where the match is weak. Some rows mark clone size as missing; the rest say once, few, many or name a class of expanded clone.

abundance	v_gene	d_gene	j_gene	CDR3aa	CDR3nt
many	TRBV7-2	-	TRBJ2-2	CASSPLRRNTGELFF	TGTGCCAGCAGCCCTCTAAGGCGGAACACCGGGGAGCTGTTTTTT
many	TRBV6-1	-	TRBJ1-5	CASSENIQSNQPQHF	TGTGCCAGCAGTGAAAACATACAAAGCAATCAGCCCCAGCATTTT
few	TRBV18	-	TRBJ1-6	CASSPSTGSGSPLHF	TGTGCCAGCTCACCAAGTACAGGGTCAGGATCACCCCTCCACTTT
-	TRBV4-1	-	TRBJ2-4	CASSPIELAKNIQYF	TGCGCCAGCAGCCCCATAGAACTAGCCAAAAACATTCAGTACTTC
few	TRBV6-1	-	TRBJ2-6	CASSDRGPGANVLTF	TGTGCCAGCAGTGACAGGGGCCCTGGGGCCAACGTCCTGACTTTC
many	TRBV25-1	TRBD2	TRBJ2-7	CASSDLKSGSCYEQYF	TGTGCCAGCAGTGACCTCAAAAGCGGGAGTTGCTACGAGCAGTACTTC
few	TRBV6-6	TRBD2	TRBJ2-1	CASRHGLAGTRWEQFF	TGTGCCAGCAGACACGGACTAGCGGGGACCAGATGGGAGCAGTTCTTC
many	TRBV12-3/TRBV12-4	-	TRBJ2-1	CASSLYLPNSYNEQFF	TGTGCCAGCAGTTTGTACTTACCTAACTCCTACAATGAGCAGTTCTTC
many	TRBV12-3/TRBV12-4	TRBD2	TRBJ2-1	CASSLGASGPYNEQFF	TGTGCCAGCAGTTTAGGGGCTAGCGGTCCCTACAATGAGCAGTTCTTC
few	TRBV7-2	-	TRBJ2-7	CASSLGPGMAYEQYF	TGTGCCAGCAGCTTAGGTCCAGGGATGGCCTACGAGCAGTACTTC
-	TRBV4-2	-	TRBJ1-3	CASSHQQGSSGNTIYF	TGTGCCAGCAGCCACCAACAGGGTAGCTCTGGAAACACCATATATTTT
many	TRBV7-2	TRBD2	TRBJ2-1	CASSLMGLAGIVNEQFF	TGTGCCAGCAGCTTAATGGGACTAGCGGGAATCGTCAATGAGCAGTTCTTC
-	TRBV10-3	-	TRBJ1-3	CAISSLSGVSSGNTIYF	TGTGCCATCAGTTCTCTCAGTGGGGTGAGCTCTGGAAACACCATATATTTT
-	TRBV7-8	-	TRBJ1-2	CASSLTPGRTSEFYGYTF	TGTGCCAGCAGCCTCACCCCGGGCAGGACGTCTGAATTCTATGGCTACACCTTC
many	TRBV7-2	-	TRBJ2-7	CASSLVHHSYEQYF	TGTGCCAGCAGCTTGGTACACCACTCCTACGAGCAGTACTTC
many	TRBV7-2	-	TRBJ2-3	CVSGGATDTQYF	TGTGTTTCAGGGGGGGCAACAGATACGCAGTATTTT
few	TRBV20-1	-	TRBJ1-4	CSAPGRLSEKLFF	TGCAGTGCCCCGGGACGGCTAAGCGAAAAACTGTTTTTT